The rows below give T cell receptor beta chains drawn from one sample of a study of blood T cell repertoires in COVID-19. Libraries were prepared by immunoSEQ multiplex PCR; TCRdb keeps only in-frame clonotypes and omits some of them. The sample yields around 100,000 clones, approximately 85% seen once. The sample taken for sequencing was peripheral blood. The receptors stem from a human donor in a cohort sampled during active COVID-19. Both conserved end residues are part of each CDR3. A D gene is named only where the DNA matches it firmly. Size tells how often a clone was seen (once, few, many) or the class of an expanded clone, and some rows leave it out.

j_call clone_size d_call v_call cdr3_aa cdr3_nt
TRBJ1-2 once NA TRBV11-2 CASSLVSGSNNYGYTF TGTGCCAGCAGCTTAGTATCAGGGTCCAATAACTATGGCTACACCTTC
TRBJ2-3 few NA TRBV3-1/TRBV3-2 CASSQDWSSPTSTDTQYF TGTGCCAGCAGCCAAGACTGGTCTAGCCCGACTAGCACAGATACGCAGTATTTT
TRBJ1-1 few NA TRBV7-9 CASSFGNTEAFF TGTGCCAGCAGCTTCGGGAACACTGAAGCTTTCTTT
TRBJ2-7 NA TRBD1 TRBV5-1 CASSQTTGNYEQYF TGCGCCAGCAGCCAAACGACAGGGAACTACGAGCAGTACTTC
TRBJ1-3 NA TRBD1 TRBV27 CASSRRGLGGNTIYF TGTGCCAGCAGTCGCAGGGGGCTAGGTGGAAACACCATATATTTT
TRBJ2-7 NA TRBD1 TRBV27 CASSLKRKWTGVPYEQYF TGTGCCAGCAGTTTGAAAAGGAAATGGACAGGAGTCCCCTACGAGCAGTACTTC
TRBJ2-7 NA NA TRBV9 CASSVDQGRVEQYF TGTGCCAGCAGCGTAGATCAGGGGAGGGTCGAGCAGTACTTC
TRBJ2-5 NA NA TRBV11-2 CASSRVFTPIGETQYF TGTGCCAGCAGCCGTGTCTTTACCCCGATCGGGGAGACCCAGTACTTC
TRBJ1-1 few NA TRBV6-5 CASSYLQGGIQAFF TGTGCCAGCAGTTACCTCCAGGGCGGGATTCAAGCTTTCTTT
TRBJ2-7 NA TRBD1 TRBV2 CASQAPGQGKAYEQYF TGTGCCAGCCAGGCTCCGGGACAGGGGAAGGCCTACGAGCAGTACTTC
TRBJ2-5 NA TRBD2 TRBV7-6 CASSQTSGRSETQYF TGTGCCAGCAGCCAGACTAGCGGGAGGTCGGAGACCCAGTACTTC
TRBJ2-7 few TRBD1 TRBV4-1 CASSQPGGTGGTYEQYF TGCGCCAGCAGCCAACCAGGTGGGACAGGGGGGACCTACGAGCAGTACTTC
TRBJ2-2 NA TRBD2 TRBV11-3 CASSLVPSGTGELFF TGTGCCAGCAGCTTAGTCCCTAGCGGGACCGGGGAGCTGTTTTTT
TRBJ1-2 NA NA TRBV30 CAWTAGGNYGYTF TGTGCCTGGACCGCGGGAGGGAACTATGGCTACACCTTC
TRBJ2-2 NA NA TRBV13 CASSAQLGGYTGELFF TGTGCCAGCAGCGCCCAGTTGGGGGGATACACCGGGGAGCTGTTTTTT
TRBJ2-1 NA NA TRBV2 CASSETGSQFF TGTGCCAGCAGTGAGACAGGTTCCCAGTTCTTC
TRBJ2-7 NA NA TRBV3-1/TRBV3-2 CASSQARVNEQYF TGTGCCAGCAGCCAAGCTAGAGTAAACGAGCAGTACTTC
TRBJ2-5 NA TRBD2 TRBV5-1 CASSLTSGRQETQYF TGCGCCAGCAGCTTGACTAGCGGTCGACAAGAGACCCAGTACTTC
TRBJ1-2 NA NA TRBV2 CASSDGGRGNYGYTF TGTGCCAGCAGTGATGGGGGCAGGGGAAACTATGGCTACACCTTC
TRBJ1-4 NA NA TRBV27 CASSAGSPPHKLFF TGTGCCAGCAGCGCAGGCTCCCCCCCGCATAAACTGTTTTTT
TRBJ2-7 NA NA TRBV6-6 CASSQDRYYEQYF TGTGCCAGCAGTCAAGACAGGTACTACGAGCAGTACTTC